These T cell receptor beta chains were read from a single sample in a study of blood T cells in healthy people across ages. TCRdb analysed the 5' RACE reads with MiXCR anew, one entry per CDR3 protein. The repertoire includes around 990,000 distinct CDR3 sequences, around two fifths of them detected once, and 10% to 15% sits in the top ten. Sequencing was carried out using blood. Receptors were obtained from a man between 18 and 35 years old in good health. CDR3s include the opening cysteine and the closing phenylalanine or tryptophan. Fields, in order: CDR3 DNA, CDR3 protein, D gene, clone size, J gene, CDR3 length, V gene. The D gene is left open where the match is weak. Clone size is given for some rows only: seen once, a few or many times, or a class if the clone is expanded.

DNA: TGTGCCAGCAGTGTCGGACAGGGGACGCGGCCCCAGCATTTT
CDR3: CASSVGQGTRPQHF
D: TRBD1
size: once
J: TRBJ1-5
length: 14
V: TRBV6-2/TRBV6-3

DNA: TGCGCCAGCAGCCACAGGGATATAGTAGGTGGCTACACCTTC
CDR3: CASSHRDIVGGYTF
D: .
size: .
J: TRBJ1-2
length: 14
V: TRBV5-1

DNA: TGCAGCGTCGACCTAAGGGGCCGAGGCTACACCTTC
CDR3: CSVDLRGRGYTF
D: .
size: .
J: TRBJ1-2
length: 12
V: TRBV29-1

DNA: TGTGCCATCCGTATGGCTGACAATCAGCCCCAGCATTTT
CDR3: CAIRMADNQPQHF
D: .
size: .
J: TRBJ1-5
length: 13
V: TRBV10-3

DNA: TGTGCCAGCAGTGAAAGGACCTCTTTAACGGCTTTCTTT
CDR3: CASSERTSLTAFF
D: .
size: few
J: TRBJ1-1
length: 13
V: TRBV2

DNA: TGTGCCAGCAGCTTGGGAGCGGACCTCAATCAGCCCCAGCATTTT
CDR3: CASSLGADLNQPQHF
D: .
size: .
J: TRBJ1-5
length: 15
V: TRBV3-1

DNA: TGTGCCAGCACGCCGGAGAGGGCTTACAATGAGCAGTTCTTC
CDR3: CASTPERAYNEQFF
D: .
size: .
J: TRBJ2-1
length: 14
V: TRBV9

DNA: TGTGCCAGCAGCCCTTTCTTTAGCGGGTCCACAGATACGCAGTATTTT
CDR3: CASSPFFSGSTDTQYF
D: TRBD2
size: .
J: TRBJ2-3
length: 16
V: TRBV14

DNA: TGTGCCAGCAGCCTTGGGGGGGCTAATTCACCCCTCCACTTT
CDR3: CASSLGGANSPLHF
D: .
size: .
J: TRBJ1-6
length: 14
V: TRBV7-2

DNA: TGTGCCAGCAGACTCGTAACGGGGTGGATAAATGAAAAACTGTTTTTT
CDR3: CASRLVTGWINEKLFF
D: .
size: .
J: TRBJ1-4
length: 16
V: TRBV6-6

DNA: TGTGCCAGCAAGCGGGACAGGGGTGATTCCTACGAGCAGTACTTC
CDR3: CASKRDRGDSYEQYF
D: TRBD1
size: .
J: TRBJ2-7
length: 15
V: TRBV2

DNA: TGTGCCAGCAGAGGTCAATGGACCTACGAGCAGTACTTC
CDR3: CASRGQWTYEQYF
D: .
size: .
J: TRBJ2-7
length: 13
V: TRBV25-1

DNA: TGTGCCAGCAGGGGGACAGGGGTTTTTGGGGGAGCTTTCTTT
CDR3: CASRGTGVFGGAFF
D: TRBD1
size: .
J: TRBJ1-1
length: 14
V: TRBV12-3/TRBV12-4

DNA: TGTGCCAGCAGTCCCGACTCAATGGGCTACGAGCAGTACTTC
CDR3: CASSPDSMGYEQYF
D: .
size: few
J: TRBJ2-7
length: 14
V: TRBV27

DNA: TGCGCCAGCACCGGATCGGGTAGGGACACTGAAGCTTTCTTT
CDR3: CASTGSGRDTEAFF
D: .
size: .
J: TRBJ1-1
length: 14
V: TRBV5-1

DNA: TGCGCCAGCAGCTTGAGGGTGGGCCAAGACACAGATACGCAGTATTTT
CDR3: CASSLRVGQDTDTQYF
D: .
size: many
J: TRBJ2-3
length: 16
V: TRBV5-1

DNA: TGTGCCAGCAGCTTAGGTCCCCGTACTATCTACGAGCAGTACTTC
CDR3: CASSLGPRTIYEQYF
D: .
size: .
J: TRBJ2-7
length: 15
V: TRBV7-9

DNA: TGTGCCAGCAGCAACAGGGACAGGGATTACAATGAGCAGTACTTC
CDR3: CASSNRDRDYNEQYF
D: .
size: few
J: TRBJ2-7
length: 15
V: TRBV21-1

DNA: TGCGCCAGCAGCTGGGGTCGTACGAACACCGGGGAGCTGTTTTTT
CDR3: CASSWGRTNTGELFF
D: .
size: .
J: TRBJ2-2
length: 15
V: TRBV5-1

DNA: TGTGCCAGCAGCCAAGAGGGGGGAGCCAAAAACATTCAGTACTTC
CDR3: CASSQEGGAKNIQYF
D: .
size: .
J: TRBJ2-4
length: 15
V: TRBV4-2

DNA: TGCAGCGTTGAGACAGCATTAGCCAAAAACATTCAGTACTTC
CDR3: CSVETALAKNIQYF
D: .
size: few
J: TRBJ2-4
length: 14
V: TRBV29-1

DNA: TGCGCCAGCAGCCAAAAAACCGCCGGGACAGCAAATGAAAAACTGTTTTTT
CDR3: CASSQKTAGTANEKLFF
D: TRBD1
size: few
J: TRBJ1-4
length: 17
V: TRBV4-1

DNA: TGCAGTGCTGCCGGACTAGCGGGGGGTGGGACAGATACGCAGTATTTT
CDR3: CSAAGLAGGGTDTQYF
D: TRBD2
size: few
J: TRBJ2-3
length: 16
V: TRBV20-1

DNA: TGTGCCAGCAGCTTAGCGGGACTAGCGGCCACAGATACGCAGTATTTT
CDR3: CASSLAGLAATDTQYF
D: TRBD2
size: .
J: TRBJ2-3
length: 16
V: TRBV7-2

DNA: TGTGCCAGCAGTTCAGGGACTAGCGGGGGTAGTAATGAGCAGTTCTTC
CDR3: CASSSGTSGGSNEQFF
D: TRBD2
size: .
J: TRBJ2-1
length: 16
V: TRBV27

DNA: TGTGCCAGCAGTCAGACGGCCGGGAGGTCACCCCTCCACTTT
CDR3: CASSQTAGRSPLHF
D: .
size: .
J: TRBJ1-6
length: 14
V: TRBV25-1

DNA: TGCGCCAGCAGCTTGGCAGGGCACACTGAAGCTTTCTTT
CDR3: CASSLAGHTEAFF
D: .
size: .
J: TRBJ1-1
length: 13
V: TRBV5-1

DNA: TGTGCCATCACACGGAGAACAGAGCCCTCTGGGGCCAACGTCCTGACTTTC
CDR3: CAITRRTEPSGANVLTF
D: .
size: few
J: TRBJ2-6
length: 17
V: TRBV10-3

DNA: TGTGCCAGCAGCTCCCTAGCGGGGGGGCCGGTCAATGAGCAGTTCTTC
CDR3: CASSSLAGGPVNEQFF
D: TRBD2
size: .
J: TRBJ2-1
length: 16
V: TRBV6-2/TRBV6-3

DNA: TGCAGTGCTGGGGGACTAGCGGACAATGAGCAGTTCTTC
CDR3: CSAGGLADNEQFF
D: TRBD2
size: .
J: TRBJ2-1
length: 13
V: TRBV20-1

DNA: TGTGCCAGCAGGGAAAGGAGACCGGGGGAGCAGTACTTC
CDR3: CASRERRPGEQYF
D: .
size: .
J: TRBJ2-5
length: 13
V: TRBV6-1

DNA: TGTGCCAGCAGTTTGGGCGGGAAGGAGCAGTACTTC
CDR3: CASSLGGKEQYF
D: .
size: few
J: TRBJ2-5
length: 12
V: TRBV12-3/TRBV12-4

DNA: TGCGCCAGCAGCCAAGGGACAGGGAAGGGAAATAGCTATGGCTACACCTTC
CDR3: CASSQGTGKGNSYGYTF
D: TRBD1
size: few
J: TRBJ1-2
length: 17
V: TRBV4-3

DNA: TGTGCCAGCAGCCAGACCTACAAGCAGTACTTC
CDR3: CASSQTYKQYF
D: .
size: once
J: TRBJ2-7
length: 11
V: TRBV7-2

DNA: TGCGCCAGCAGCCCCAGAGCTCGAGGAGGCACAGATACGCAGTATTTT
CDR3: CASSPRARGGTDTQYF
D: .
size: .
J: TRBJ2-3
length: 16
V: TRBV4-3

DNA: TGTGCCAGTCGGATTGTCGGACAAATTTCCACAGATACGCAGTATTTT
CDR3: CASRIVGQISTDTQYF
D: .
size: few
J: TRBJ2-3
length: 16
V: TRBV7-2

DNA: TGCGCCAGCAGCCAAGATGCCAGGGGGCTCCAAGAGACCCAGTACTTC
CDR3: CASSQDARGLQETQYF
D: TRBD1
size: once
J: TRBJ2-5
length: 16
V: TRBV4-3

DNA: TGTGCCAGCAGCCCTCCCGGCCGACAAATCACAGATACGCAGTATTTT
CDR3: CASSPPGRQITDTQYF
D: .
size: few
J: TRBJ2-3
length: 16
V: TRBV21-1

DNA: TGTGCCAGCAGTTCCTCCGACTGGCCAGAGACCCAGTACTTC
CDR3: CASSSSDWPETQYF
D: .
size: .
J: TRBJ2-5
length: 14
V: TRBV28

DNA: TGTGCCAGCAGCTTAATGGGCCAGGGGGCCACTGAAGCTTTCTTT
CDR3: CASSLMGQGATEAFF
D: TRBD1
size: .
J: TRBJ1-1
length: 15
V: TRBV7-3

DNA: TGCAGCGTATTACAGGGATGGAAGGGCTACACCTTC
CDR3: CSVLQGWKGYTF
D: .
size: .
J: TRBJ1-2
length: 12
V: TRBV29-1

DNA: TGTGCCAGCAGCTTAGGGATGGGATATGAGGTCGGGGAGCTGTTTTTT
CDR3: CASSLGMGYEVGELFF
D: .
size: .
J: TRBJ2-2
length: 16
V: TRBV7-8

DNA: TGTGCCAGCAGCTTGGAGCGGGGGCAAGAGGAAAAACTGTTTTTT
CDR3: CASSLERGQEEKLFF
D: .
size: .
J: TRBJ1-4
length: 15
V: TRBV5-6

DNA: TGTGCCAGCAGCCAACAAACGGGTCGGAGACGGACTGAAGCTTTCTTT
CDR3: CASSQQTGRRRTEAFF
D: .
size: few
J: TRBJ1-1
length: 16
V: TRBV3-1

DNA: TGTGCCAGCAGTTTAGGGACAGGGATTGGTAATTCACCCCTCCACTTT
CDR3: CASSLGTGIGNSPLHF
D: TRBD1
size: few
J: TRBJ1-6
length: 16
V: TRBV27

DNA: TGTGCCAGCAGCGTAGTAGGGGTAGCGGGGACTTCTGAGCAGTTCTTC
CDR3: CASSVVGVAGTSEQFF
D: TRBD2
size: .
J: TRBJ2-1
length: 16
V: TRBV9

DNA: TGTGCCAGCAGTTACTCGAACAACGCGGAGCAGTACTTC
CDR3: CASSYSNNAEQYF
D: .
size: .
J: TRBJ2-7
length: 13
V: TRBV6-5

DNA: TGTGCTAGCAGCCCCCTAAGGGCGAATCAAGAGACCCAGTACTTC
CDR3: CASSPLRANQETQYF
D: .
size: .
J: TRBJ2-5
length: 15
V: TRBV7-7

DNA: TGTGCCAGCACCAGGAGAGGCACAGATACGCAGTATTTT
CDR3: CASTRRGTDTQYF
D: .
size: many
J: TRBJ2-3
length: 13
V: TRBV12-3/TRBV12-4

DNA: TGTGCCAGCAGCGTAGTCCCGGGGAACACTGAAGCTTTCTTT
CDR3: CASSVVPGNTEAFF
D: .
size: .
J: TRBJ1-1
length: 14
V: TRBV9

DNA: TGCAGTGCTAAACAGGGGGCAGGGCAGTTCTTC
CDR3: CSAKQGAGQFF
D: TRBD1
size: few
J: TRBJ2-1
length: 11
V: TRBV20-1

DNA: TGTGCCAGCAGCTTGTATTCAGTCGGGACCGGGACCAAAGAGACCCAGTACTTC
CDR3: CASSLYSVGTGTKETQYF
D: .
size: few
J: TRBJ2-5
length: 18
V: TRBV7-2

DNA: TGTGCCAGCCAGGCTGCCTATGGCTACACCTTC
CDR3: CASQAAYGYTF
D: .
size: .
J: TRBJ1-2
length: 11
V: TRBV6-6

DNA: TGCGCCAGCAGCCAAGGCGGGACAGAGAACACTGAAGCTTTCTTT
CDR3: CASSQGGTENTEAFF
D: TRBD1
size: .
J: TRBJ1-1
length: 15
V: TRBV4-3

DNA: TGTGCCAGCAGCCAAGATAGGCCTGAGCAGTTCTTC
CDR3: CASSQDRPEQFF
D: .
size: .
J: TRBJ2-1
length: 12
V: TRBV4-2